This T cell receptor beta chain came from a study of OX40 agonist ivuxolimab in advanced cancers. The method was immunoSEQ multiplex PCR; TCRdb's version includes in-frame clones alone and lacks a portion of them. The data contain 90,000 to 100,000 clones, about 86% of them singletons. The CDR3 is made up of 14 amino acids. The germline V gene encodes CDR1 SGHVS and CDR2 FQNEAQ. V trimming: 5 bases; J trimming: 3 bases; junction bases outside the gene matches: 3. Sample: CD4+ or CD8+ T cells sorted from blood, taken in a trial of the OX40 agonist ivuxolimab. The chain joins TRBV7-8 to TRBJ2-1, with 8 positions matching TRBD1. This receptor was obtained from an adult with an advanced solid tumor such as melanoma, head and neck, liver or kidney cancer. The CDR3: CASSTQGDYNEQFF. CDR3 in DNA: TGTGCCAGCAGCACACAGGGGGACTACAATGAGCAGTTCTTC.